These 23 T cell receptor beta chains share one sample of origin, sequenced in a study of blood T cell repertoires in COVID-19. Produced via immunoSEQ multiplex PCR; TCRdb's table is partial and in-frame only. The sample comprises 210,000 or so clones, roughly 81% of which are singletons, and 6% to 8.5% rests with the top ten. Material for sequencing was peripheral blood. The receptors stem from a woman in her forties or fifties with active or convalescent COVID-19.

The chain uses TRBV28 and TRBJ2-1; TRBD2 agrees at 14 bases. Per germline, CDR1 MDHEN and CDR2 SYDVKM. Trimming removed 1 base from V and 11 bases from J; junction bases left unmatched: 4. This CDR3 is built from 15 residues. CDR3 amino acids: CASSLLGTSGRKQFF. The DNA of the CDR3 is TGTGCCAGCAGTTTATTGGGGACTAGCGGGAGAAAGCAGTTCTTC.

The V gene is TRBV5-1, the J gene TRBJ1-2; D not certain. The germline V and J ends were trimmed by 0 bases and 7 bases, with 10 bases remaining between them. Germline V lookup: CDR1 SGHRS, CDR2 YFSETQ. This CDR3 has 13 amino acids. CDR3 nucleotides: TGCGCCAGCAGCTTGGGAGGAGAGGGTGGCTACACCTTC. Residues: CASSLGGEGGYTF.

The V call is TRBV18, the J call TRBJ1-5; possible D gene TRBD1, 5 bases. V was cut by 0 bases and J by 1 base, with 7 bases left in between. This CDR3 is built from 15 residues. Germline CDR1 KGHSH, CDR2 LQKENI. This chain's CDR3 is CASSPPGGSNQPQHF. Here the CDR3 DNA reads TGTGCCAGCTCACCACCGGGGGGAAGCAATCAGCCCCAGCATTTT. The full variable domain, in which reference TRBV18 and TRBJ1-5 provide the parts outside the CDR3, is NAGVMQNPRHLVRRRGQEARLRCSPMKGHSHVYWYRQLPEEGLKFMVYLQKENIIDESGMPKERFSAEFPKEGPSILRIQQVVRGDSAAYFCASSPPGGSNQPQHFGDGTRLSIL.

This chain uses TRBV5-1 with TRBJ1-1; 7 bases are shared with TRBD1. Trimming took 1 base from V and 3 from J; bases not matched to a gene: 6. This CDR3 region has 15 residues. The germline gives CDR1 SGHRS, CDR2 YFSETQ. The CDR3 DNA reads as TGCGCCAGCAGCTTGAGGGGGCAGGGTGACACTGAAGCTTTCTTT. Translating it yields CASSLRGQGDTEAFF.

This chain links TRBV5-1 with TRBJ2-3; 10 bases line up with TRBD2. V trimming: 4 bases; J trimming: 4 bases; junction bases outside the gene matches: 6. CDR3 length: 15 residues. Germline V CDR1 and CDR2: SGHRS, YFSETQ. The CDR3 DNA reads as TGCGCCAGCAGCCCCTGGACTAGCGGTGCAGATACGCAGTATTTT. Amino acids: CASSPWTSGADTQYF.

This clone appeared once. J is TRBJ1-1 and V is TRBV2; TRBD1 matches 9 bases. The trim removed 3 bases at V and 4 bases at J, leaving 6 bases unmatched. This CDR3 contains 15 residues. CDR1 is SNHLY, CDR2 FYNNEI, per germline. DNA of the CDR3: TGTGCCAGCAGTGATTTCCGGACAGGGGTCACTGAAGCTTTCTTT. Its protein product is CASSDFRTGVTEAFF.

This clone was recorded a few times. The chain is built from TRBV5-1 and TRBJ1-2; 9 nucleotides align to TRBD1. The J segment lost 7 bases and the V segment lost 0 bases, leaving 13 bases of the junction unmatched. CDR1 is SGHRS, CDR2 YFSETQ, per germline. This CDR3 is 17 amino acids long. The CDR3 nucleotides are TGCGCCAGCAGCTTGGGCCCCCCCGGGACAGGGATCGCTGGCTACACCTTC. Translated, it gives CASSLGPPGTGIAGYTF.

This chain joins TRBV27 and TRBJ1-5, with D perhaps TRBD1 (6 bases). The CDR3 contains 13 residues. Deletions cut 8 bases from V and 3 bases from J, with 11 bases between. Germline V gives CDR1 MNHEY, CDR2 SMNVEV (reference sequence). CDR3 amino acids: CASAGANNQPQHF. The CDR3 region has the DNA TGTGCCAGCGCGGGGGCAAACAATCAGCCCCAGCATTTT.

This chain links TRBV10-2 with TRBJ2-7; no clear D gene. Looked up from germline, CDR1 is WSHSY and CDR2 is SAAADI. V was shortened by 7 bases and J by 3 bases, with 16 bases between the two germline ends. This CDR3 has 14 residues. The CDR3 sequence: CASKALGSNYEQYF. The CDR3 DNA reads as TGCGCCAGCAAAGCGCTAGGATCTAACTACGAGCAGTACTTC.

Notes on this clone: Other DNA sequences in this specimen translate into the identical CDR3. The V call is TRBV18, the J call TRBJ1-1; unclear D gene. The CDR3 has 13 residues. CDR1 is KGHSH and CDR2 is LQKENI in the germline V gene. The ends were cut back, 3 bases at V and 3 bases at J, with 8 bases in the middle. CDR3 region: CASSPKGDTEAFF. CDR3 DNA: TGTGCCAGCTCACCCAAGGGAGACACTGAAGCTTTCTTT.

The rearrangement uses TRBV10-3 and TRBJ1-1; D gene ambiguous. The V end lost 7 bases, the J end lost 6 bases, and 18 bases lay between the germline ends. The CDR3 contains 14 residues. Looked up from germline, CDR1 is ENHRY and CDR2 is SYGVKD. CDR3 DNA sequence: TGTGCCATCAAGCGACTGAACGAGGGAGCTGAAGCTTTCTTT. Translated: CAIKRLNEGAEAFF.

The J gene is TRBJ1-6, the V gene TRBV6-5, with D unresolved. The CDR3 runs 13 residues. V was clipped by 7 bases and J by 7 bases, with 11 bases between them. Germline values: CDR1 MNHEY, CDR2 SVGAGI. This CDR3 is CASKYVSNSPLHF. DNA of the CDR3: TGTGCCAGCAAATATGTTTCCAATTCACCCCTCCACTTT.

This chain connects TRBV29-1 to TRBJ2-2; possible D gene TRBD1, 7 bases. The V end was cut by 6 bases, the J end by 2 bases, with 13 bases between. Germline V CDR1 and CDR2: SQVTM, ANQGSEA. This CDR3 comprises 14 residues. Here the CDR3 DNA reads TGCAGCGTGCGGGACAGTTCCAACACCGGGGAGCTGTTTTTT. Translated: CSVRDSSNTGELFF.

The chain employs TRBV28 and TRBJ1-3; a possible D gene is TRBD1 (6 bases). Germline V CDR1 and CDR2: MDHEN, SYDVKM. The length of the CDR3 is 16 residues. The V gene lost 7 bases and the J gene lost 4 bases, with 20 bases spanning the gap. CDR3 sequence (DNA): TGTGCCAGCACCCTTTCCGGGACACCACGAGGAAACACCATATATTTT. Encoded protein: CASTLSGTPRGNTIYF.

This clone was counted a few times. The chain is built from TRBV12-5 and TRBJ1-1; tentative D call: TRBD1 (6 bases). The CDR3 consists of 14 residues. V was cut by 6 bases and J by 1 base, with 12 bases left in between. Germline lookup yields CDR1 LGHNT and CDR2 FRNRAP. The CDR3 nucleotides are TGTGCTAGTGGCTGGGGACAAAAGAACACTGAAGCTTTCTTT. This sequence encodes CASGWGQKNTEAFF.

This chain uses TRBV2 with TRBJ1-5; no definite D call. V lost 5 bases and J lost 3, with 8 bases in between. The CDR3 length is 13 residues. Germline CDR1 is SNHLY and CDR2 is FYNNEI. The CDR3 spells CASSLGPNQPQHF. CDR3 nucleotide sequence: TGTGCCAGCAGTCTAGGCCCCAATCAGCCCCAGCATTTT. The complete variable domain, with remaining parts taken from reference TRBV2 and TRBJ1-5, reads EPEVTQTPSHQVTQMGQEVILRCVPISNHLYFYWYRQILGQKVEFLVSFYNNEISEKSEIFDDQFSVERPDGSNFTLKIRSTKLEDSAMYFCASSLGPNQPQHFGDGTRLSIL.

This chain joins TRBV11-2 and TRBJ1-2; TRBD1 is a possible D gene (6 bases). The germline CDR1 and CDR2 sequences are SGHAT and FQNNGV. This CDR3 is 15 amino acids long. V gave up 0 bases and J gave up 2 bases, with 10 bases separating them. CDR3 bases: TGTGCCAGCAGCTTAGATACAGGGCCAAACTATGGCTACACCTTC. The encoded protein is CASSLDTGPNYGYTF.

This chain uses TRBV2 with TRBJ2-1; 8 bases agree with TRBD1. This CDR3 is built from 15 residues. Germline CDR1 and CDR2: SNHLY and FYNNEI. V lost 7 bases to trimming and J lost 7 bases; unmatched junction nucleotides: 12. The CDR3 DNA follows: TGTGCCAGCAAAATGGACCGGACAGGGATAAATGAGCAGTTCTTC. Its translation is CASKMDRTGINEQFF.

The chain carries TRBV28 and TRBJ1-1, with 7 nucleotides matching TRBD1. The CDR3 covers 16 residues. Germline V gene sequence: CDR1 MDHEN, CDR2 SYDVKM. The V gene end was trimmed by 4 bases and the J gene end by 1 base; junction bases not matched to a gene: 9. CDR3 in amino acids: CASSSTGVEENTEAFF. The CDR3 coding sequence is TGTGCCAGCAGTTCCACAGGGGTTGAGGAGAACACTGAAGCTTTCTTT.

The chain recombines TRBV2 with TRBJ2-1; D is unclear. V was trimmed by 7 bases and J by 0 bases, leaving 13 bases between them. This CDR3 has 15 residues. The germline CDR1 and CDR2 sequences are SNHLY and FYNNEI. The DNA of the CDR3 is TGTGCCAGCACTCCGGGTCGGAGCTCCTACAATGAGCAGTTCTTC. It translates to CASTPGRSSYNEQFF.

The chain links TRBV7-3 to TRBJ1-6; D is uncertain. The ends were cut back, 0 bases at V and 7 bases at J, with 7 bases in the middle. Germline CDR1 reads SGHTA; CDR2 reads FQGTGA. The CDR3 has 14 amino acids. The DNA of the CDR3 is TGTGCCAGCAGCTTAACCGGGTCGAATTCACCCCTCCACTTT. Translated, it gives CASSLTGSNSPLHF.

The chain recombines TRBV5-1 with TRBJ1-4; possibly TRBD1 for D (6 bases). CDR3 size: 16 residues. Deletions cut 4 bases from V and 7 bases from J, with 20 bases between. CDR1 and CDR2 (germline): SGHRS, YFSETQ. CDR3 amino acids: CASSPVTGSGGEKLFF. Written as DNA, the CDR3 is TGCGCCAGCAGCCCAGTAACAGGGTCGGGGGGTGAAAAACTGTTTTTT.

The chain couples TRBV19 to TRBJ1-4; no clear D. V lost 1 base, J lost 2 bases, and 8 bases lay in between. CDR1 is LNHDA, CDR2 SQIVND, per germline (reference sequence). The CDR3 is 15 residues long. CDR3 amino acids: CASSIGRSTNEKLFF. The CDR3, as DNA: TGTGCCAGTAGTATAGGCCGGTCCACTAATGAAAAACTGTTTTTT. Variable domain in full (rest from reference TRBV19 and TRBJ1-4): DGGITQSPKYLFRKEGQNVTLSCEQNLNHDAMYWYRQDPGQGLRLIYYSQIVNDFQKGDIAEGYSVSREKKESFPLTVTSAQKNPTAFYLCASSIGRSTNEKLFFGSGTQLSVL.